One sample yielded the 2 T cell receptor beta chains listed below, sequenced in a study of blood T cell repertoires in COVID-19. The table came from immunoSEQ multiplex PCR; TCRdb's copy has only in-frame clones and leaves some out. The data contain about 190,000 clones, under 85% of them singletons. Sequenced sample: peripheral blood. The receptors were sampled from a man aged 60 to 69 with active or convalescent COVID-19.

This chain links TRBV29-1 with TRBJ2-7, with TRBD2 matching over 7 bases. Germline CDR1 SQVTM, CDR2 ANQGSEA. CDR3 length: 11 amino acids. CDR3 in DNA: TGCAGGTTGGAGACCGGGGGGGAGCAGTACTTC. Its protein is CRLETGGEQYF.

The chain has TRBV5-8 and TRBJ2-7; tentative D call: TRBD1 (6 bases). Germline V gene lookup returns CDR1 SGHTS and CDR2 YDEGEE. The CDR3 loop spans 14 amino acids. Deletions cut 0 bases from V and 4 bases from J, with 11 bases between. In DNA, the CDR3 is TGTGCCAGCAGCTTGGGGGGACACTTGTACGAGCAGTACTTC. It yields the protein CASSLGGHLYEQYF.